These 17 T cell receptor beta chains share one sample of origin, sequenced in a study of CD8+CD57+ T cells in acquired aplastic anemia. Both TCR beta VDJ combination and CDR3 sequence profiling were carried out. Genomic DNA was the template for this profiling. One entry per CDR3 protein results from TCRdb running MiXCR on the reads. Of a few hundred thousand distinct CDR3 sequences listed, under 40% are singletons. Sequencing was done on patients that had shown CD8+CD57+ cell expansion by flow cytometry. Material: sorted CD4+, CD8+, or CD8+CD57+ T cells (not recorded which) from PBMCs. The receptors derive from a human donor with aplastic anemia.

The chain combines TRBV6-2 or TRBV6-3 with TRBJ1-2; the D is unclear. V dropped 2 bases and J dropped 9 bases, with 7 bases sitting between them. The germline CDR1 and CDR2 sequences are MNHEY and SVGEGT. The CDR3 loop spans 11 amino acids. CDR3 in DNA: TGTGCCAGCAGTTACCTGTGGCGCTACACCTTC. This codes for CASSYLWRYTF.

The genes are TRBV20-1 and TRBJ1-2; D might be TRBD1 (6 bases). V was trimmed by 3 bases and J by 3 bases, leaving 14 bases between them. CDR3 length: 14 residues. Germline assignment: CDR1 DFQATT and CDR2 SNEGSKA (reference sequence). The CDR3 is CSARGDKRDYGYTF. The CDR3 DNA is TGCAGTGCTAGGGGGGACAAGCGGGACTATGGCTACACCTTC.

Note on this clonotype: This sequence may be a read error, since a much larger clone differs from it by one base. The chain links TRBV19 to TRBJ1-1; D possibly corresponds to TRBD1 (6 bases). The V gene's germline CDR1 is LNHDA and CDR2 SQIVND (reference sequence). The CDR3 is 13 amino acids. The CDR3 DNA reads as TGTGCCAGTCGGGCAGGGCGGGACACTGAAACTTTCTTT. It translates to CASRAGRDTETFF.

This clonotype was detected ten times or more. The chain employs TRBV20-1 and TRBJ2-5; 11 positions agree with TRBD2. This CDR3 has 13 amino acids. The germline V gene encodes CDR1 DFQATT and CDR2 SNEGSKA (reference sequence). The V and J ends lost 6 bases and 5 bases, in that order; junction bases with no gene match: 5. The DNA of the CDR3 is TGCAGTGCGGTAGCGGGAGGGCGGGAGACCCAGTACTTC. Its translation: CSAVAGGRETQYF.

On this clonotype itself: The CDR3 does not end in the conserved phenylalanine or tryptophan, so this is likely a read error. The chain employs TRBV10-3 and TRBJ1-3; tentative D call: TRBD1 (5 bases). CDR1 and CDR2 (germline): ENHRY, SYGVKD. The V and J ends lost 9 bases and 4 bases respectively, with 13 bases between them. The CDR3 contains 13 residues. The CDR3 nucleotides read TGTGCCATTGTCCTAGGGGAAGGAAACACCATATATTCT. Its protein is CAIVLGEGNTIYS.

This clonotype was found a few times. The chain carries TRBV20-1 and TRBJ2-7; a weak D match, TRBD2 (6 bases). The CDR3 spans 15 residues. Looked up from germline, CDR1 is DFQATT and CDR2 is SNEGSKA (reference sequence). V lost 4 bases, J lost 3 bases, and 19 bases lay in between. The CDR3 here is CSATLPVGGFYEQYF. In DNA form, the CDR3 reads TGCAGTGCTACCCTCCCGGTGGGGGGATTCTACGAGCAGTACTTC.

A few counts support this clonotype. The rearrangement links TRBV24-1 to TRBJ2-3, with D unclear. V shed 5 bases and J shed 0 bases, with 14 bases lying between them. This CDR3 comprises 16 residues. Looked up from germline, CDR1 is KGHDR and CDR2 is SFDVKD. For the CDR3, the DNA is TGTGCCACCAGTGCGCAAGGACGGTCTAGCACAGATACGCAGTATTTT. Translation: CATSAQGRSSTDTQYF.

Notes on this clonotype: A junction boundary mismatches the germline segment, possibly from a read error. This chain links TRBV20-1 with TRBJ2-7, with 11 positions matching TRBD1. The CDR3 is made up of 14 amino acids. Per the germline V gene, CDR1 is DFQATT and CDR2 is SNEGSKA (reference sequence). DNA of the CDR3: TGCAGTGCCAGAGGGACAGGGGGGCCGGACGAGCAGTACTTC. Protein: CSARGTGGPDEQYF.

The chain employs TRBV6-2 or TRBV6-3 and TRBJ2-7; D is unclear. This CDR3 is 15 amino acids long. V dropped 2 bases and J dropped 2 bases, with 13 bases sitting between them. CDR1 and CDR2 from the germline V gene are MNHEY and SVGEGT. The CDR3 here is CASSYPARPTYEQYF. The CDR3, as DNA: TGTGCCAGCAGTTACCCCGCGAGACCCACCTACGAGCAGTACTTC.

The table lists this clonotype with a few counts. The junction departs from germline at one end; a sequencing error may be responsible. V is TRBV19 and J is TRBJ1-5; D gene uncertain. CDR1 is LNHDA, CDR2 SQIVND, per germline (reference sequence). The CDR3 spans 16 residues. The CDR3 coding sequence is TGTGCCAGTAGTATTATAAGGATGATTAGCGATCAGCCCCAGCATTTT. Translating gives CASSIIRMISDQPQHF.

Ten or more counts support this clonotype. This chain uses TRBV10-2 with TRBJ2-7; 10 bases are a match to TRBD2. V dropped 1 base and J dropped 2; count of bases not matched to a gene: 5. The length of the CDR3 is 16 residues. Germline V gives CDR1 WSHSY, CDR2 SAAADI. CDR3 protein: CASSEWEREGPYEQYF. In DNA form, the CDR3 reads TGCGCCAGCAGTGAGTGGGAGCGGGAGGGCCCCTACGAGCAGTACTTC.

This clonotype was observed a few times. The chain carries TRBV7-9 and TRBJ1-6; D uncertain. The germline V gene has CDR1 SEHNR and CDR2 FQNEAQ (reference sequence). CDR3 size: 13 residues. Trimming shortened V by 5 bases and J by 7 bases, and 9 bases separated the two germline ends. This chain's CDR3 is CASSPRTNSPLHF. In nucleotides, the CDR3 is TGTGCCAGCAGCCCTCGCACAAATTCACCCCTCCACTTT.

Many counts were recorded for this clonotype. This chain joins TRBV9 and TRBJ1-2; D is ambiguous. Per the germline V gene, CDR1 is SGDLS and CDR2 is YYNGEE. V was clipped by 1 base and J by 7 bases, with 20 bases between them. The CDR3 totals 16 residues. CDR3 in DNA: TGTGCCAGCAGCGTAACTTCGGGCTCCCCCTCTGGTGGCTACACCTTC. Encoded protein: CASSVTSGSPSGGYTF.

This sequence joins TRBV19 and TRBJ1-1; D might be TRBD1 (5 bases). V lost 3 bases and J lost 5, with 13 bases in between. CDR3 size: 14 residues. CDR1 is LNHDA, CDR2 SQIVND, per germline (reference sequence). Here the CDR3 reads CASSMMGVITEAFF. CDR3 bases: TGTGCCAGTAGTATGATGGGGGTTATTACTGAAGCTTTCTTT.

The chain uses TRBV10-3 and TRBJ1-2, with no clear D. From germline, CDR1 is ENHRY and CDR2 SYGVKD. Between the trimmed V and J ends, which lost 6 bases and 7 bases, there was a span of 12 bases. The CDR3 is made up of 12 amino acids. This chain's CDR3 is CAISDKGGGYTF. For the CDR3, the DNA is TGTGCCATCAGCGATAAGGGTGGTGGCTACACCTTC.

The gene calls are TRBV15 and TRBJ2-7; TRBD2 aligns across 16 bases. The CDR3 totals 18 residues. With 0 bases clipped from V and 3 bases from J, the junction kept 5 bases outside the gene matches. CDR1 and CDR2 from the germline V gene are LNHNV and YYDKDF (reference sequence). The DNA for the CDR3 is TGTGCCACCAGCAGAGAGGGACTAGCGGGAGGGGGCAACTACGAGCAGTACTTC. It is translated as CATSREGLAGGGNYEQYF. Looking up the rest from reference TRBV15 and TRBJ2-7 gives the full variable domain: DAMVIQNPRYQVTQFGKPVTLSCSQTLNHNVMYWYQQKSSQAPKLLFHYYDKDFNNEADTPDNFQSRRPNTSFCFLDIRSPGLGDTAMYLCATSREGLAGGGNYEQYFGPGTRLTVT.

The CDR3 DNA is TGTGCCACCAGCAGCCCAGGACTAGACGGCACAGATACGCAGTATTTT. Translation: CATSSPGLDGTDTQYF. The chain is built from TRBV15 and TRBJ2-3; 7 positions match TRBD2. Germline CDR1 is LNHNV and CDR2 is YYDKDF (reference sequence). With 3 bases clipped from V and 1 base from J, the junction kept 7 bases outside the gene matches. The CDR3 length is 16 residues. The complete variable domain, with remaining parts taken from reference TRBV15 and TRBJ2-3, reads DAMVIQNPRYQVTQFGKPVTLSCSQTLNHNVMYWYQQKSSQAPKLLFHYYDKDFNNEADTPDNFQSRRPNTSFCFLDIRSPGLGDTAMYLCATSSPGLDGTDTQYFGPGTRLTVL.